The clone carrying this T cell receptor (beta chain) appeared a few times. Its antigen is currently unknown. Vbeta (60) and Jbeta (13) primers were used in the PCR. TCRdb's table, derived via immunoSEQ multiplex PCR, lists solely in-frame clones and lacks some. Of over 150,000 clones listed, approximately 71% are singletons. The data originate from a study of cytomegalovirus exposure and HLA in healthy donors. Regarding the study as a whole: The authors assumed roughly uniform sequencing depth across donors for presence/absence analyses.

The CDR3 runs to 14 residues. Germline V gives CDR1 MNHEY, CDR2 SMNVEV (reference sequence). The rearrangement joins TRBV27 to TRBJ2-5; D is perhaps TRBD2 (5 bases). Near its end, the DNA agrees better with TRBJ2-7, so the J call may be wrong. This TCR came from a woman younger than 30 in good health and CMV-seropositive. Sequenced input: PBMCs. CDR3 coding DNA: TGTGCCAGCAGTTTATGGCGCGGAGGCTACGAGCAGTACTTC. It codes for CASSLWRGGYEQYF.